These 5 T cell receptor beta chains originate from one sample sequenced in a study of blood T cells in healthy people across ages. A J-beta primer mix and a sample-barcoded 5' primer were used in a second PCR of roughly 6 to 11 cycles. Via MiXCR, TCRdb re-called the 5' RACE reads, giving one row per CDR3 protein. Among 550,000 to 750,000 distinct CDR3 sequences listed, 20% to 25% were seen once. The specimen was blood. Receptors were obtained from a man in his 70s in good health.

This clonotype has just a few counts. This sequence joins TRBV25-1 and TRBJ2-5, with 9 nucleotides matching TRBD1. Near its end, the DNA agrees better with TRBJ2-7, so the J call may be wrong. Germline CDR1 and CDR2: MGHDK and SYGVNS. CDR3 size: 16 residues. The CDR3 nucleotides are TGTGCCAGCAGTGCCCCCGGGACAGGGAGATCCTACGAGCAGTACTTC. This sequence encodes CASSAPGTGRSYEQYF.

This clonotype was counted only a few times. The genes are TRBV6-1 and TRBJ2-2, with 8 bases lining up with TRBD2. This CDR3 has 17 amino acids. From germline, CDR1 is MNHNS and CDR2 SASEGT. V lost 7 bases to trimming and J lost 2 bases; unmatched junction nucleotides: 12. The CDR3 bases are TGTGCCAGCAACGTAAGGTCAAGCGGGGGAAACACCGGGGAGCTGTTTTTT. This gives the protein CASNVRSSGGNTGELFF.

This clonotype was counted between two and nine times. V and J are TRBV7-2 and TRBJ1-6; 9 nucleotides match TRBD1. This CDR3 is built from 16 residues. V lost 5 bases and J lost 9; bases outside the gene matches: 11. Germline V lookup: CDR1 SGHTA, CDR2 FQGNSA. CDR3 in amino acids: CASSPRDRVLSSPLHF. The CDR3 bases are TGTGCCAGCAGCCCCCGGGACAGGGTATTGAGTTCACCCCTCCACTTT.

This clonotype was seen a handful of times. The rearrangement joins TRBV20-1 to TRBJ2-2; 9 nucleotides line up with TRBD1. V lost 4 bases and J lost 1; bases outside the gene matches: 1. The CDR3 length is 14 residues. From germline, CDR1 is DFQATT and CDR2 SNEGSKA (reference sequence). The CDR3 spells CSAKTGGNTGELFF. Here the CDR3 DNA reads TGCAGTGCTAAGACAGGGGGGAACACCGGGGAGCTGTTTTTT.

This clonotype was observed a handful of times. CDR3 sequence: CSARETSSRGELFF. CDR3 nucleotides: TGCAGTGCTAGAGAAACTAGCTCTCGCGGGGAGCTGTTTTTT. The gene calls are TRBV20-1 and TRBJ2-2; possibly TRBD2 for D (6 bases). The CDR3 consists of 14 residues. Germline V gene lookup returns CDR1 DFQATT and CDR2 SNEGSKA (reference sequence). Trimming took off 0 bases at V and 7 bases at J, with 12 bases between the two ends.